This T cell receptor beta chain comes out of a study of T cells in Graves' hyperthyroidism and ophthalmopathy. Germline V gene lookup returns CDR1 SGDLS and CDR2 YYNGEE. V shed 3 bases and J 3 bases; nucleotides not matched to a gene: 5. The CDR3 is made up of 15 amino acids. Amplification yielded TCR beta CDR3 regions, with RNA transcripts as the source. Using the HTBI primer set, a first-round RT-PCR was run on the TCR CDR3. TCRdb analysed the multiplex PCR reads with MiXCR anew, one entry per CDR3 protein. The sample holds about 840,000 distinct CDR3 sequences; 35% to 45% are singletons and the top ten take more than 7%.

Input material: blood. The genes are TRBV9 and TRBJ1-1, with TRBD1 identical over 10 bases. This sequence originates from a man aged 18-30 years with Graves' hyperthyroidism. For the CDR3, the DNA is TGTGCCAGCAGCGCGGGACAGGGGTCGGACACTGAAGCTTTCTTT. Amino acid sequence: CASSAGQGSDTEAFF.